This T cell receptor beta chain was retrieved from a study of Graves' ophthalmopathy and Graves' hyperthyroidism. Enrollment excluded any patients with other autoimmune diseases, uncontrolled infections, pregnancy or lactation. Amplified material comprised TCR beta CDR3 regions derived from RNA transcripts. Investigators did first-round RT-PCR with HTBI primers, then second-round multiplex PCR. Via MiXCR, TCRdb re-called the multiplex PCR reads, giving one row per CDR3 protein. This table holds a few hundred thousand distinct CDR3 sequences, 35% to 40% found once. Trimming stripped 4 bases from V and 7 bases from J, with 17 bases between. CDR3 length: 15 amino acids. CDR1 and CDR2 (germline): MNHNS, SASEGT.

This sequence originates from an adult man with Graves' hyperthyroidism. The V call is TRBV6-1, the J call TRBJ1-5, with D perhaps TRBD1 (5 bases). The source material was peripheral blood or thyroid tissue (not recorded which). The CDR3 is CASSGVDGGGQPQHF. The CDR3 DNA is TGTGCCAGCAGTGGAGTGGACGGTGGGGGACAGCCCCAGCATTTT.